This is a list of T cell receptor beta chains from one sample in a study of T-cell reconstitution after alpha-beta-depleted transplantation in children. TCRdb fed the PCR reads into MiXCR, producing one record per CDR3 protein. The data show some 340,000 distinct CDR3 sequences, 10% to 13% seen once. The sample was PBMCs from the stem cell graft donor, taken from the stem cell graft. The receptors come from a human donor who donated a stem cell graft to a child with acute lymphoblastic leukemia. The CDR3 runs from the conserved cysteine through the conserved F or W. Fields, in order: V gene, J gene, D gene, clone size, CDR3 protein, CDR3 DNA. D genes are given only for firm matches. The listing skips clone size in some rows; elsewhere it reads once, few, many or a size class.

v_gene: TRBV5-5; j_gene: TRBJ2-7; d_gene: TRBD2; abundance: few; CDR3aa: CASSPGGGRTYEQYF; CDR3nt: TGTGCCAGCAGCCCGGGAGGTGGGAGGACCTACGAGCAGTACTTC
v_gene: TRBV12-3/TRBV12-4; j_gene: TRBJ2-3; d_gene: -; abundance: -; CDR3aa: CASRQVGTDTQYF; CDR3nt: TGTGCCAGCAGACAAGTGGGCACAGATACGCAGTATTTT
v_gene: TRBV15; j_gene: TRBJ1-4; d_gene: -; abundance: few; CDR3aa: CATSPALKEGEKLFF; CDR3nt: TGTGCCACCAGCCCTGCCCTGAAAGAGGGCGAAAAACTGTTTTTT
v_gene: TRBV6-1; j_gene: TRBJ1-1; d_gene: TRBD1; abundance: few; CDR3aa: CASSPPSGQGVGSTEAFF; CDR3nt: TGTGCCAGCAGTCCCCCCTCGGGACAGGGGGTTGGTAGCACTGAAGCTTTCTTT
v_gene: TRBV12-3/TRBV12-4; j_gene: TRBJ1-1; d_gene: TRBD1; abundance: few; CDR3aa: CASTPGQGRTEAFF; CDR3nt: TGTGCCAGCACCCCAGGACAGGGTCGAACTGAAGCTTTCTTT
v_gene: TRBV25-1; j_gene: TRBJ1-4; d_gene: -; abundance: -; CDR3aa: CASSEWGPPNEKLFF; CDR3nt: TGTGCCAGCAGTGAATGGGGACCGCCTAATGAAAAACTGTTTTTT
v_gene: TRBV5-5; j_gene: TRBJ2-2; d_gene: TRBD2; abundance: -; CDR3aa: CASSPPLAGRRGELFF; CDR3nt: TGTGCCAGCAGCCCACCACTAGCGGGCCGAAGGGGGGAGCTGTTTTTT
v_gene: TRBV4-3; j_gene: TRBJ2-7; d_gene: -; abundance: many; CDR3aa: CASSQAPGDYEQYF; CDR3nt: TGCGCCAGCAGCCAAGCCCCAGGGGACTACGAGCAGTACTTC
v_gene: TRBV5-1; j_gene: TRBJ2-2; d_gene: TRBD1; abundance: -; CDR3aa: CASSYLTGGTGELFF; CDR3nt: TGCGCCAGCAGCTACTTGACAGGGGGCACCGGGGAGCTGTTTTTT
v_gene: TRBV6-9; j_gene: TRBJ1-6; d_gene: -; abundance: -; CDR3aa: CASSYPGTPSSYNSPLHF; CDR3nt: TGTGCCAGCAGTTATCCCGGGACACCAAGCTCCTATAATTCACCCCTCCACTTT
v_gene: TRBV27; j_gene: TRBJ2-3; d_gene: TRBD1; abundance: -; CDR3aa: CASSLSTWGQPTSTDTQYF; CDR3nt: TGTGCCAGCAGTTTATCCACCTGGGGACAGCCTACTAGCACAGATACGCAGTATTTT
v_gene: TRBV7-8; j_gene: TRBJ2-1; d_gene: TRBD2; abundance: -; CDR3aa: CASSSWTSDSYNEQFF; CDR3nt: TGTGCCAGCAGCTCCTGGACTAGCGACTCCTACAATGAGCAGTTCTTC
v_gene: TRBV12-3/TRBV12-4; j_gene: TRBJ2-7; d_gene: -; abundance: -; CDR3aa: CASSLGTSGEQYF; CDR3nt: TGTGCCAGCAGTTTGGGGACTTCGGGAGAGCAGTACTTC
v_gene: TRBV20-1; j_gene: TRBJ2-5; d_gene: TRBD1; abundance: -; CDR3aa: CSARPGGLETQYF; CDR3nt: TGCAGTGCTAGACCAGGGGGCCTAGAGACCCAGTACTTC
v_gene: TRBV7-9; j_gene: TRBJ1-5; d_gene: -; abundance: -; CDR3aa: CASSPAVGNQPQHF; CDR3nt: TGTGCCAGCAGCCCGGCAGTGGGCAATCAGCCCCAGCATTTT
v_gene: TRBV5-5; j_gene: TRBJ2-2; d_gene: -; abundance: many; CDR3aa: CASSAGVGTGELFF; CDR3nt: TGTGCCAGCAGTGCAGGAGTAGGAACCGGGGAGCTGTTTTTT
v_gene: TRBV12-3/TRBV12-4; j_gene: TRBJ2-7; d_gene: TRBD2; abundance: few; CDR3aa: CASSMGGSSSYEQYF; CDR3nt: TGTGCCAGCAGCATGGGGGGGTCGTCTTCCTACGAGCAGTACTTC
v_gene: TRBV7-2; j_gene: TRBJ2-3; d_gene: -; abundance: few; CDR3aa: CASSLVQAEDTQYF; CDR3nt: TGTGCCAGCAGCTTGGTCCAGGCAGAAGATACGCAGTATTTT
v_gene: TRBV7-2; j_gene: TRBJ2-1; d_gene: -; abundance: -; CDR3aa: CASETPSGYNEQFF; CDR3nt: TGTGCCAGCGAAACCCCTTCCGGCTACAATGAGCAGTTCTTC
v_gene: TRBV29-1; j_gene: TRBJ2-2; d_gene: -; abundance: few; CDR3aa: CSVALGANTGELFF; CDR3nt: TGCAGCGTTGCACTAGGAGCGAACACCGGGGAGCTGTTTTTT
v_gene: TRBV15; j_gene: TRBJ2-7; d_gene: -; abundance: few; CDR3aa: CATSRERGGYEQYF; CDR3nt: TGTGCCACCAGCAGAGAGCGGGGCGGATACGAGCAGTACTTC
v_gene: TRBV6-1; j_gene: TRBJ2-3; d_gene: TRBD1; abundance: few; CDR3aa: CASSPPGGPTDTQYF; CDR3nt: TGTGCCAGCAGTCCCCCAGGGGGTCCCACAGATACGCAGTATTTT
v_gene: TRBV7-2; j_gene: TRBJ1-1; d_gene: -; abundance: -; CDR3aa: CASSFPDRAFF; CDR3nt: TGTGCCAGCAGCTTCCCCGACAGGGCTTTCTTT
v_gene: TRBV7-9; j_gene: TRBJ2-7; d_gene: -; abundance: -; CDR3aa: CASSLGTPGFRGEQYF; CDR3nt: TGTGCCAGCAGCTTAGGGACCCCGGGATTTAGAGGCGAGCAGTACTTC
v_gene: TRBV29-1; j_gene: TRBJ2-5; d_gene: TRBD2; abundance: -; CDR3aa: CSVEGRTSGQETQYF; CDR3nt: TGCAGCGTTGAAGGAAGGACTAGCGGGCAAGAGACCCAGTACTTC
v_gene: TRBV27; j_gene: TRBJ2-7; d_gene: -; abundance: -; CDR3aa: CASSLSGLYYEQYF; CDR3nt: TGTGCCAGCAGTTTATCAGGACTCTACTACGAGCAGTACTTC
v_gene: TRBV14; j_gene: TRBJ2-5; d_gene: TRBD2; abundance: -; CDR3aa: CASSQDRGVSRETQYF; CDR3nt: TGTGCCAGCAGCCAAGATCGGGGGGTTAGTAGAGAGACCCAGTACTTC
v_gene: TRBV7-3; j_gene: TRBJ2-1; d_gene: TRBD1; abundance: once; CDR3aa: CASSPTRGDSGGYNEQFF; CDR3nt: TGTGCCAGCAGCCCAACCCGGGGCGATTCAGGGGGTTACAATGAGCAGTTCTTC
v_gene: TRBV9; j_gene: TRBJ2-7; d_gene: -; abundance: few; CDR3aa: CASSDGGPYEQYF; CDR3nt: TGTGCCAGCAGCGATGGCGGACCCTACGAGCAGTACTTC
v_gene: TRBV5-1; j_gene: TRBJ2-3; d_gene: TRBD2; abundance: -; CDR3aa: CASLKGSGPTRDTQYF; CDR3nt: TGCGCCAGCCTCAAGGGTAGCGGGCCCACCAGGGATACGCAGTATTTT
v_gene: TRBV5-1; j_gene: TRBJ2-7; d_gene: -; abundance: -; CDR3aa: CASRSIQGQTYEQYF; CDR3nt: TGCGCCAGCAGGTCAATACAGGGCCAAACCTACGAGCAGTACTTC
v_gene: TRBV29-1; j_gene: TRBJ1-1; d_gene: -; abundance: -; CDR3aa: CSVERTSNTEAFF; CDR3nt: TGCAGCGTTGAACGGACATCTAACACTGAAGCTTTCTTT
v_gene: TRBV10-2; j_gene: TRBJ2-4; d_gene: TRBD2; abundance: -; CDR3aa: CASSEVGGRVDIQYF; CDR3nt: TGCGCCAGCAGTGAGGTGGGCGGGAGAGTGGACATTCAGTACTTC
v_gene: TRBV10-2; j_gene: TRBJ1-3; d_gene: TRBD1; abundance: -; CDR3aa: CASSEAGTAGNTIYF; CDR3nt: TGCGCCAGCAGTGAGGCAGGGACAGCCGGAAACACCATATATTTT
v_gene: TRBV12-1; j_gene: TRBJ2-1; d_gene: -; abundance: few; CDR3aa: CASTSGTTGLAVYNEQFF; CDR3nt: TGTGCCAGCACCTCCGGAACAACCGGGCTAGCCGTATACAATGAGCAGTTCTTC
v_gene: TRBV19; j_gene: TRBJ2-1; d_gene: -; abundance: -; CDR3aa: CASSSNSVHNEQFF; CDR3nt: TGTGCCAGTAGTTCGAATAGCGTGCACAATGAGCAGTTCTTC
v_gene: TRBV7-2; j_gene: TRBJ2-7; d_gene: TRBD2; abundance: few; CDR3aa: CASSPTSGSPYEQYF; CDR3nt: TGTGCCAGCAGCCCGACTAGCGGGAGCCCCTACGAGCAGTACTTC
v_gene: TRBV7-8; j_gene: TRBJ2-3; d_gene: TRBD2; abundance: -; CDR3aa: CASSWGLAVESTTDTQYF; CDR3nt: TGTGCCAGCAGCTGGGGACTAGCGGTCGAGTCCACGACAGATACGCAGTATTTT
v_gene: TRBV20-1; j_gene: TRBJ1-3; d_gene: -; abundance: -; CDR3aa: CSARDFRPALRVESGNTIYF; CDR3nt: TGCAGTGCTAGAGATTTCAGGCCCGCGCTTCGGGTGGAGAGTGGAAACACCATATATTTT
v_gene: TRBV12-3/TRBV12-4; j_gene: TRBJ1-2; d_gene: TRBD1; abundance: few; CDR3aa: CASRHRDRATLYGYTF; CDR3nt: TGTGCCAGCAGGCACCGGGACAGGGCGACCCTCTATGGCTACACCTTC